The rows below give T cell receptor beta chains drawn from one sample of a study of cytomegalovirus exposure and HLA in healthy donors. TCRdb keeps only in-frame clones here, not all; method: immunoSEQ multiplex PCR. The sample carries 150,000 to 200,000 clones, 62% recorded once. The sample taken for sequencing was PBMCs. These receptors all come from a man in his forties in good health and CMV-seronegative. CDR3s include the opening cysteine and the closing phenylalanine or tryptophan. The order of the fields is V gene, J gene, D gene, clone size, CDR3 protein, CDR3 DNA. The D gene is left open where the match is weak. Only part of the rows carry a size: once, few, many, or a class if the clone is expanded.

V: TRBV6-1; J: TRBJ1-6; D: -; size: -; CDR3: CASSEGTRGSSYNSPLHF; DNA: TGTGCCAGCAGTGAAGGGACCAGGGGAAGCTCCTATAATTCACCCCTCCACTTT
V: TRBV7-2; J: TRBJ2-3; D: -; size: few; CDR3: CASTTVETQYF; DNA: TGTGCCAGCACCACGGTGGAGACGCAGTATTTT
V: TRBV5-4; J: TRBJ1-6; D: -; size: -; CDR3: CASSLEQSNSPLHF; DNA: TGTGCCAGCAGCTTGGAACAGTCTAATTCACCCCTCCACTTT
V: TRBV7-9; J: TRBJ2-1; D: TRBD2; size: -; CDR3: CASSRTSGKREQFF; DNA: TGTGCCAGCAGCCGTACTAGCGGGAAACGTGAGCAGTTCTTC
V: TRBV19; J: TRBJ2-7; D: TRBD2; size: -; CDR3: CASSFDLRGGRMEQYF; DNA: TGTGCCAGTAGTTTCGACTTGCGGGGGGGCCGTATGGAGCAGTACTTC
V: TRBV4-1; J: TRBJ2-1; D: TRBD1; size: -; CDR3: CASSHPQGAFYNEQFF; DNA: TGCGCCAGCAGCCACCCCCAGGGGGCCTTTTACAATGAGCAGTTCTTC
V: TRBV6-5; J: TRBJ2-7; D: TRBD2; size: -; CDR3: CASSSTTSGGTYEQYF; DNA: TGTGCCAGCAGTTCGACGACTAGCGGGGGGACCTACGAGCAGTACTTC
V: TRBV30; J: TRBJ2-5; D: -; size: -; CDR3: CAWKVGLPGETQYF; DNA: TGTGCCTGGAAGGTTGGGCTGCCTGGTGAGACCCAGTACTTC
V: TRBV28; J: TRBJ1-3; D: -; size: -; CDR3: CASSSPPRGVDTIYF; DNA: TGTGCCAGCAGTTCCCCCCCTAGGGGCGTGGACACCATATATTTT
V: TRBV5-1; J: TRBJ2-4; D: TRBD1; size: -; CDR3: CASSLAGTGGGGNIQYF; DNA: TGCGCCAGCAGCTTGGCCGGGACAGGGGGCGGAGGAAACATTCAGTACTTC
V: TRBV5-1; J: TRBJ1-1; D: -; size: -; CDR3: CASRAGRTNTEAFF; DNA: TGCGCCAGCAGAGCGGGACGGACGAACACTGAAGCTTTCTTT
V: TRBV15; J: TRBJ1-5; D: -; size: many; CDR3: CATSVRGSNQPQHF; DNA: TGTGCCACCAGCGTAAGGGGGAGCAATCAGCCCCAGCATTTT
V: TRBV10-3; J: TRBJ2-7; D: -; size: few; CDR3: CAISDGPYEQYF; DNA: TGTGCCATCAGTGATGGGCCATACGAGCAGTACTTC
V: TRBV6-4; J: TRBJ2-1; D: TRBD1; size: -; CDR3: CASSPDRAANEQFF; DNA: TGTGCCAGCAGCCCGGACAGGGCGGCGAATGAGCAGTTCTTC